Listed below are T cell receptor beta chains from one sample, sequenced in a study of CD8+ T cells in alopecia areata. Using immunoSEQ multiplex PCR, the repertoire was profiled, and TCRdb retains in-frame clones only, with some absent. In the table there are some 120,000 clones, roughly 55% of which are singletons. This specimen was CD4+ T cells sorted from blood, taken at week 4, from a patient treated with tofacitinib. These receptor sequences come from a human donor with alopecia areata. CDR3s include the opening cysteine and the closing phenylalanine or tryptophan. The order of the fields is clone size, J gene, D gene, V gene, CDR3 DNA, CDR3 protein. D genes are given only for firm matches. Rows give clone size only sometimes, using once, few, many, or a class for an expanded clone.

few TRBJ1-5 TRBD1 TRBV4-1 TGCGCCAGCAGCCAACCGGACAGGTTGGATCAGCCCCAGCATTTT CASSQPDRLDQPQHF
. TRBJ1-1 TRBD1 TRBV19 TGTGCCAGTAGTATAACAGGGGAAGGAGTGGGCACTGAAGCTTTCTTT CASSITGEGVGTEAFF
. TRBJ2-1 TRBD2 TRBV14 TGTGCCAGCAGCCAAGTCGAGCGGGAGGGCATTGAGCAGTTCTTC CASSQVEREGIEQFF
. TRBJ2-1 TRBD2 TRBV5-1 TGCGCCAGCAGCGGAAGCCTAGCGGCCTACAATGAGCAGTTCTTC CASSGSLAAYNEQFF
few TRBJ2-5 TRBD2 TRBV29-1 TGCAGCGTTGATGCGGGACTAGAGAAGAGGGCAGGCCAAGAGACCCAGTACTTC CSVDAGLEKRAGQETQYF
. TRBJ2-1 . TRBV7-2 TGTGCCAGCAGCTTAGATCAGGGAAATAGTCAGCAGTTCTTC CASSLDQGNSQQFF
few TRBJ2-2 TRBD2 TRBV28 TGTGCCAGCACCCTGGGAACTAGCGGGAGCACCGGGGAGCTGTTTTTT CASTLGTSGSTGELFF
. TRBJ2-7 TRBD1 TRBV2 TGTGCCAGCAGTGACAGGGGGCCTGACGAGCAGTACTTC CASSDRGPDEQYF
few TRBJ2-5 TRBD2 TRBV5-4 TGTGCCAGCAGCGGGAGACTAGCGGGGCAAGAGACCCAGTACTTC CASSGRLAGQETQYF
. TRBJ1-1 TRBD1 TRBV19 TGTGCCAGTAGTATAGTTGGGACAGTCACTGAAGCTTTCTTT CASSIVGTVTEAFF
. TRBJ2-3 . TRBV5-1 TGCGCCAGCAGCTTAACAGATACGCAGTATTTT CASSLTDTQYF